Presented here are 28 T cell receptor beta chains from one specimen sequenced in a study of cytomegalovirus exposure and HLA in healthy donors. It was with 60 Vbeta and 13 Jbeta primers that the PCR ran. Data came from immunoSEQ multiplex PCR; TCRdb stores just in-frame clones and leaves some out. In the table there are about 92,000 clones, 77% of which are singletons. Input material: PBMCs. Receptors originate from a man aged 45-65 years in good health and CMV-seropositive.

The rearrangement links TRBV7-9 to TRBJ1-1, with 9 bases lining up with TRBD1. This CDR3 comprises 16 residues. CDR1 and CDR2 (germline): SEHNR, FQNEAQ (reference sequence). V was pared by 5 bases and J by 5 bases, with 12 bases of the junction left unmatched. CDR3 protein: CASSPGQGKGGTEAFF. In DNA, the CDR3 is TGTGCCAGCAGCCCGGGACAGGGAAAGGGAGGGACTGAAGCTTTCTTT.

This clone was observed once. This chain joins TRBV10-3 and TRBJ2-1, with 15 positions matching TRBD2. This CDR3 contains 15 residues. Looked up from germline, CDR1 is ENHRY and CDR2 is SYGVKD. J gave up 7 bases and V 7 bases, and 5 bases lay outside the gene matches. The CDR3 region is CAITGTSGGTNEQFF. For the CDR3, the DNA is TGTGCCATCACCGGGACTAGCGGGGGGACGAATGAGCAGTTCTTC.

V is TRBV5-1 and J is TRBJ1-1; possibly TRBD1 for D (6 bases). Trimming removed 4 bases at V and 2 bases at J, with 12 bases between. Germline values: CDR1 SGHRS, CDR2 YFSETQ. This CDR3 contains 14 residues. The CDR3 bases are TGCGCCAGCAGCCTACAGGGAGCTAACACTGAAGCTTTCTTT. This encodes CASSLQGANTEAFF.

The table lists this clone with a few counts. The rearrangement links TRBV28 to TRBJ1-4, with 7 bases matching TRBD1. The V gene end was trimmed by 5 bases and the J gene end by 0 bases; junction bases not matched to a gene: 6. The CDR3 loop spans 16 amino acids. Per the germline V gene, CDR1 is MDHEN and CDR2 is SYDVKM. CDR3 DNA sequence: TGTGCCAGCAGTACCCCGGGGACAGCAACTAATGAAAAACTGTTTTTT. As protein: CASSTPGTATNEKLFF.

This clone appeared a few times. The chain has TRBV30 and TRBJ1-5; 7 bases map to TRBD1. In germline, CDR1 is GTSNPN, CDR2 SVGIG (reference sequence). The CDR3 spans 13 residues. The V and J ends lost 4 bases and 8 bases, in that order; junction bases with no gene match: 8. CDR3 protein: CAWMTGMGEPQHF. The CDR3, as DNA: TGTGCCTGGATGACAGGGATGGGTGAGCCCCAGCATTTT.

This clone was found a few times. This chain uses TRBV6-4 with TRBJ1-1, with D perhaps matching TRBD1 (6 bases). Trimming removed 6 bases from V and 11 bases from J, with 22 bases in between. This CDR3 spans 14 amino acids. Germline-derived CDR1 and CDR2 are MRHNA and SNTAGT. DNA of the CDR3: TGTGCCAGCAGCCCGGGGGGCCGGGGCGATCGGGCTTTCTTT. Amino acid sequence: CASSPGGRGDRAFF.

This chain joins TRBV10-3 and TRBJ1-5; D uncertain. The CDR3 is 13 amino acids. CDR1 is ENHRY, CDR2 SYGVKD, per germline. Trimming removed 5 bases from V and 0 bases from J, with 5 bases in between. Here the CDR3 DNA reads TGTGCCATCAGTTCAGGTAGCAATCAGCCCCAGCATTTT. As protein: CAISSGSNQPQHF.

The rearrangement joins TRBV19 to TRBJ1-1; 9 bases align to TRBD1. V dropped 5 bases and J dropped 5; count of bases not matched to a gene: 6. Germline V gene lookup returns CDR1 LNHDA and CDR2 SQIVND (reference sequence). The length of the CDR3 is 14 residues. The CDR3 reads CASSFRDRVTEAFF. CDR3 nucleotides: TGTGCCAGTAGTTTCCGGGACAGGGTGACTGAAGCTTTCTTT. Filled out from reference TRBV19 and TRBJ1-1, the complete variable domain reads DGGITQSPKYLFRKEGQNVTLSCEQNLNHDAMYWYRQDPGQGLRLIYYSQIVNDFQKGDIAEGYSVSREKKESFPLTVTSAQKNPTAFYLCASSFRDRVTEAFFGQGTRLTVV.

The chain recombines TRBV5-1 with TRBJ2-3, with D perhaps matching TRBD2 (5 bases). V dropped 4 bases and J dropped 3 bases, with 15 bases sitting between them. Germline assignment: CDR1 SGHRS and CDR2 YFSETQ. The CDR3 totals 15 residues. CDR3 sequence reads: CASSPDGVRTDTQYF. As DNA, the CDR3 is TGCGCCAGCAGCCCGGACGGGGTAAGGACAGATACGCAGTATTTT.

J is TRBJ2-5 and V is TRBV7-9; 9 bases fit TRBD1. Germline values: CDR1 SEHNR, CDR2 FQNEAQ (reference sequence). The CDR3 contains 14 residues. V was clipped by 2 bases and J by 5 bases; unmatched bases: 3. The CDR3 is CASSLLQGAETQYF. The CDR3 region has the DNA TGTGCCAGCAGCTTACTACAGGGGGCCGAGACCCAGTACTTC.

The chain recombines TRBV5-5 with TRBJ2-1, with 11 bases identical to TRBD2. The trim removed 6 bases at V and 1 base at J, leaving 9 bases unmatched. Germline loops: CDR1 SGHKS, CDR2 YYEKEE (reference sequence). This CDR3 is 17 amino acids long. The CDR3 protein is CASTTNLAGGSYNEQFF. The CDR3 DNA reads TGTGCCAGCACCACGAACCTAGCGGGGGGATCCTACAATGAGCAGTTCTTC.

The chain has TRBV30 and TRBJ2-1; TRBD2 agrees at 9 bases. CDR3 length: 15 amino acids. Trimming removed 5 bases from V and 4 bases from J; junction bases left unmatched: 9. Per germline, CDR1 GTSNPN and CDR2 SVGIG (reference sequence). The CDR3 region is CAWEGTSSGYNEQFF. The DNA of the CDR3 is TGTGCCTGGGAAGGGACTAGCTCGGGATACAATGAGCAGTTCTTC.

The V and J genes are TRBV11-2 and TRBJ1-1; D is uncertain. V lost 2 bases to trimming and J lost 4 bases, with 11 bases between them. This CDR3 is 14 amino acids long. From germline, CDR1 is SGHAT and CDR2 FQNNGV. The chain's CDR3 is CASSLNRVGTEAFF. DNA of the CDR3: TGTGCCAGCAGCTTAAACAGAGTGGGCACTGAAGCTTTCTTT.

The chain combines TRBV1 with TRBJ2-2; TRBD2 was called by the table and not checked on the DNA. TRBV1 is described as a pseudogene. This CDR3 contains 14 residues. The CDR3 region is CTSSPDSRNGELFF. DNA of the CDR3: TGCACCAGCAGCCCGGACTCAAGGAACGGGGAGCTGTTTTTT.

The rearrangement joins TRBV19 to TRBJ2-3; D gene unclear. Germline CDR1 is LNHDA and CDR2 is SQIVND (reference sequence). The CDR3 sequence is 14 residues long. V was shortened by 3 bases and J by 4 bases, with 11 bases between the two germline ends. CDR3 residues: CASSMARLADTQYF. The CDR3 nucleotides read TGTGCCAGTAGTATGGCTAGATTGGCAGATACGCAGTATTTT.

In this sample, this clone turned up once. Different DNA sequences within this sample yield the same CDR3. This chain uses TRBV6-5 with TRBJ2-1, with 12 positions matching TRBD2. This CDR3 is built from 16 residues. Unmatched junction bases numbered 3, after V lost 0 bases and J lost 6 bases. Germline V gene lookup returns CDR1 MNHEY and CDR2 SVGAGI. The CDR3 nucleotides are TGTGCCAGCAGTTACTCGCTAGCGGGGGGGGCCAATGAGCAGTTCTTC. This encodes CASSYSLAGGANEQFF.

This clone was observed once. This chain uses TRBV27 with TRBJ1-5; possibly TRBD1 for D (6 bases). Trimming removed 2 bases from V and 6 bases from J, with 14 bases in between. The CDR3 has 15 residues. CDR1 is MNHEY, CDR2 SMNVEV, per germline (reference sequence). This chain's CDR3 is CASSLSPRGSQPQHF. The CDR3 nucleotides are TGTGCCAGCAGTTTAAGTCCCAGGGGCTCTCAGCCCCAGCATTTT.

The chain combines TRBV4-1 with TRBJ2-5; 13 positions match TRBD2. Trimming removed 1 base from V and 5 bases from J; junction bases left unmatched: 4. Germline CDR1 reads MGHRA; CDR2 reads YSYEKL. CDR3 length: 16 amino acids. The CDR3 loop is CASSQGTSGGAETQYF. The CDR3 nucleotides are TGCGCCAGCAGCCAAGGAACTAGCGGGGGGGCTGAGACCCAGTACTTC.

Of note for this clone: The same CDR3 arises from other DNA sequences in this sample as well. The chain is built from TRBV27 and TRBJ1-4; D is unresolved. V was shortened by 3 bases and J by 3 bases, with 8 bases between the two germline ends. CDR1 and CDR2 (germline): MNHEY, SMNVEV (reference sequence). The CDR3 runs to 14 residues. The CDR3 loop is CASSFGQANEKLFF. The DNA of the CDR3 is TGTGCCAGCAGTTTTGGTCAGGCTAATGAAAAACTGTTTTTT.

In this sample, this clone turned up a few times. The chain uses TRBV7-2 and TRBJ2-3; TRBD2 agrees at 11 bases. The CDR3 has 16 residues. J was trimmed by 2 bases and V by 5 bases; bases with no gene match: 6. The V gene's germline CDR1 is SGHTA and CDR2 FQGNSA. The CDR3 protein is CASSPWTSGPTDTQYF. The DNA for the CDR3 is TGTGCCAGCAGCCCCTGGACTAGCGGGCCCACAGATACGCAGTATTTT.

V is TRBV7-2 and J is TRBJ2-3, with 7 positions matching TRBD2. Per germline, CDR1 SGHTA and CDR2 FQGNSA. The CDR3 has 14 residues. V lost 5 bases, J lost 9 bases, and 11 bases stayed unmatched. CDR3 DNA: TGTGCCAGCAGCCTAACCCGGGGGGAAGGCACGCAGTATTTT. Its translation: CASSLTRGEGTQYF.

This clone showed up just once. The chain uses TRBV29-1 and TRBJ1-2, with TRBD1 matching over 7 bases. The CDR3 is made up of 13 amino acids. The germline V gene encodes CDR1 SQVTM and CDR2 ANQGSEA. J gave up 8 bases and V 4 bases, and 10 bases lay outside the gene matches. The CDR3 nucleotides read TGCAGCGTTGGAGGGGGACAGTTCGAAGGCTACACCTTC. Translating it yields CSVGGGQFEGYTF.

To note about this clone: Sequence at one end of the junction differs from germline and may be a read error. This chain connects TRBV7-8 to TRBJ1-1; D unresolved. From germline, CDR1 is SGHVS and CDR2 FQNEAQ. The CDR3 has 15 residues. DNA for the CDR3: TGCGCCAGCAGCCAAGACGGGGTCTCGAGCACTGAAGCTTTCTTT. It yields the protein CASSQDGVSSTEAFF.

The chain has TRBV6-5 and TRBJ1-4, with 8 bases that match TRBD1. CDR1 is MNHEY and CDR2 is SVGAGI in the germline V gene. The CDR3 has 14 amino acids. The J segment lost 4 bases and the V segment lost 6 bases, leaving 4 bases of the junction unmatched. The CDR3 here is CASRGQGVNEKLFF. In nucleotides, the CDR3 is TGTGCCAGCAGAGGACAGGGAGTTAATGAAAAACTGTTTTTT.

The chain is built from TRBV7-2 and TRBJ1-5; D unresolved. CDR3 size: 15 residues. Per the germline V gene, CDR1 is SGHTA and CDR2 is FQGNSA. V was cut by 1 base and J by 0 bases, with 7 bases left in between. DNA for the CDR3: TGTGCCAGCAGCTTAGGGCCGAATAGCAATCAGCCCCAGCATTTT. It translates to CASSLGPNSNQPQHF.

V gene TRBV12-5 combines with J gene TRBJ1-1; D is possibly TRBD1 (5 bases). Between the trimmed V and J ends, which lost 2 bases and 5 bases, there was a span of 15 bases. This CDR3 spans 15 amino acids. Per the germline V gene, CDR1 is LGHNT and CDR2 is FRNRAP. CDR3 DNA: TGTGCTAGTGGTTTGCCCGACAGTGTTGGGACTGAAGCTTTCTTT. This sequence encodes CASGLPDSVGTEAFF.

This sequence joins TRBV9 and TRBJ2-7, with 7 bases aligning to TRBD1. This CDR3 comprises 13 residues. V was pared by 3 bases and J by 2 bases, with 2 bases of the junction left unmatched. Per the germline V gene, CDR1 is SGDLS and CDR2 is YYNGEE. The CDR3 spells CASSATGTYEQYF. CDR3 nucleotides: TGTGCCAGCAGCGCGACAGGGACCTACGAGCAGTACTTC.

This clone was found once. CDR3 DNA: TGTGCCAGCAGCTCTCTCGGGGGGGCAGGAGAGACCCAGTACTTC. Translated: CASSSLGGAGETQYF. The chain couples TRBV7-3 to TRBJ2-5; TRBD2 agrees at 8 bases. Trimming removed 4 bases from V and 4 bases from J; junction bases left unmatched: 8. Per germline, CDR1 SGHTA and CDR2 FQGTGA. The CDR3 runs 15 residues.